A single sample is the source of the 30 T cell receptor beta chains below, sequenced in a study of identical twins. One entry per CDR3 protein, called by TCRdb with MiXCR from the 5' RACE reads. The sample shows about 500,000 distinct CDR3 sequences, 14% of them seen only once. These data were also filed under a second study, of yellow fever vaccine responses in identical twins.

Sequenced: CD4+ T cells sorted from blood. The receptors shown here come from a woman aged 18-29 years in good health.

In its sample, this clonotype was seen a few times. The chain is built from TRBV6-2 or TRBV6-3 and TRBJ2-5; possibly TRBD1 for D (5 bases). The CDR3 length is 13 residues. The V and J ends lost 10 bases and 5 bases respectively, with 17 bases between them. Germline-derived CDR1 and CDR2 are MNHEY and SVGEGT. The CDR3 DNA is TGTGCCATACAGCGACAGAACGGGGAGACCCAGTACTTC. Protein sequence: CAIQRQNGETQYF.

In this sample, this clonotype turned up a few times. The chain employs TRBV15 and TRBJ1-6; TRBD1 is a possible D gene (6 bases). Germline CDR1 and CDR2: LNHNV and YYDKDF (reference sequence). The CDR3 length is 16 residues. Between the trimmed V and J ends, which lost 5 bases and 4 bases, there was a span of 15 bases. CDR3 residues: CATSVLTGSYNSPLHF. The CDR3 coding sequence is TGTGCCACCAGCGTACTAACAGGGAGTTATAATTCACCCCTCCACTTT.

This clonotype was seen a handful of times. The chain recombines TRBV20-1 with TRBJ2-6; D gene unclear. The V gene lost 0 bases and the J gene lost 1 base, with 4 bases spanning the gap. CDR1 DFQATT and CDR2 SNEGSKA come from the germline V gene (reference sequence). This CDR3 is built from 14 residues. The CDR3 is CSARDRSGANVLTF. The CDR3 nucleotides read TGCAGTGCTAGAGATCGTTCTGGGGCCAACGTCCTGACTTTC.

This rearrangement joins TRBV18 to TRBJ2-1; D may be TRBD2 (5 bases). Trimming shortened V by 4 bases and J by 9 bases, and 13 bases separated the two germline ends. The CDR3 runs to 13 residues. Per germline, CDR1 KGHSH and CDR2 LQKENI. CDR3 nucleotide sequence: TGTGCCAGCTCACTACCTAGCTTTCCTGAGCAGTTCTTC. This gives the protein CASSLPSFPEQFF.

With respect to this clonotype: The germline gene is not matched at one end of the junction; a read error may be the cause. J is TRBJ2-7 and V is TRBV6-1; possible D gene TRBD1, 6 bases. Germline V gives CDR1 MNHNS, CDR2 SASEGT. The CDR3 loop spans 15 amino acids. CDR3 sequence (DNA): TGTGCCAGCAGGGGGGCTAGCAGCCCTGATTCTTTGCGGAGTTTC. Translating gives CASRGASSPDSLRSF.

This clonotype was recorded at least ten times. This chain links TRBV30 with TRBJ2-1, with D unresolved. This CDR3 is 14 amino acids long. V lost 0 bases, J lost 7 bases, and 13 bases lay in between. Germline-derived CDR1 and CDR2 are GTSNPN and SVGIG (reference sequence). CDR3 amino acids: CAWSVHSLGNEQFF. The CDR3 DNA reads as TGTGCCTGGAGTGTACACAGCTTGGGGAATGAGCAGTTCTTC.

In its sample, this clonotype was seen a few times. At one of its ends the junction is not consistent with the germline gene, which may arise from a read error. In DNA, the CDR3 is TGCAGTGCTAGAGATCAGGAGGGTTGGAACGCCGGGGAGCTGTTTTTT. It codes for CSARDQEGWNAGELFF. The V and J genes are TRBV20-1 and TRBJ2-2; tentative D call: TRBD2 (6 bases). The length of the CDR3 is 16 residues. Germline CDR1 is DFQATT and CDR2 is SNEGSKA (reference sequence).

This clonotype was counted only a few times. CDR3 in amino acids: CASSLDKTQYF. CDR3 nucleotide sequence: TGTGCCAGCAGCCTGGATAAGACCCAGTACTTC. This chain links TRBV7-2 with TRBJ2-5, with D hard to call. This CDR3 has 11 residues. The V end lost 5 bases, the J end lost 6 bases, and 7 bases lay between the germline ends. Germline CDR1 and CDR2: SGHTA and FQGNSA.

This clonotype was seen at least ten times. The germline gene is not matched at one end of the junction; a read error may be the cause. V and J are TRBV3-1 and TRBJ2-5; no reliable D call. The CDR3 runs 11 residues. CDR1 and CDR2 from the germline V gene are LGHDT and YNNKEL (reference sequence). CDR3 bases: TGTGCCAGCAGTTTCTTAAGTAGGGCCAGCTTC. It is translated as CASSFLSRASF.

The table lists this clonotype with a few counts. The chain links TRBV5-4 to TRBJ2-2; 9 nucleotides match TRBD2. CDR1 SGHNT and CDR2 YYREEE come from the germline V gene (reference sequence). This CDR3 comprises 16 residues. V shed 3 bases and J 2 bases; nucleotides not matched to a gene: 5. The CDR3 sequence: CASSSGTSLNTGELFF. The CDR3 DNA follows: TGTGCCAGCAGCTCCGGGACTAGCCTTAACACCGGGGAGCTGTTTTTT.

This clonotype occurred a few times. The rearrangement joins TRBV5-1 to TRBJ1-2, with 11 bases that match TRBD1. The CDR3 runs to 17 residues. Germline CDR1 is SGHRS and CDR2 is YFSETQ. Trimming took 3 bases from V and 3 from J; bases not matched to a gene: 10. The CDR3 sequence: CASSSRGQGVLDYGYTF. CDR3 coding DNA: TGCGCCAGCAGCTCTCGGGGACAGGGGGTGTTGGACTATGGCTACACCTTC.

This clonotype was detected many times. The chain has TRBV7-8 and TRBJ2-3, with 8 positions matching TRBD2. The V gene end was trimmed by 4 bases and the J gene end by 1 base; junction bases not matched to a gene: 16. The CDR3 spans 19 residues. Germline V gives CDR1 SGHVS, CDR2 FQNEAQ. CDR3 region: CASSSSGRHPLPRTDTQYF. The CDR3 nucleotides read TGTGCCAGCAGCTCTAGCGGGCGACACCCTCTCCCCCGCACAGATACGCAGTATTTT.

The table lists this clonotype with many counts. The CDR3 region has the DNA TGCGCCAGCAGCCAAGATTGGGAGTCCCACACCGGGGAGCTGTTTTTT. Encoded protein: CASSQDWESHTGELFF. The J gene is TRBJ2-2, the V gene TRBV4-3, with D possibly matching TRBD2 (5 bases). Germline CDR1 reads LGHNA; CDR2 reads YSLEER. The CDR3 contains 16 residues. V was trimmed by 0 bases and J by 3 bases, leaving 11 bases between them.

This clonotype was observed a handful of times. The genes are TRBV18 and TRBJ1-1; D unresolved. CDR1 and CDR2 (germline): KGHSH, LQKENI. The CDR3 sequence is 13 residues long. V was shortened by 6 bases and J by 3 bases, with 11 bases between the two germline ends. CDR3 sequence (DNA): TGTGCCAGCTCTCTAGGCTTGGACACTGAAGCTTTCTTT. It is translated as CASSLGLDTEAFF.

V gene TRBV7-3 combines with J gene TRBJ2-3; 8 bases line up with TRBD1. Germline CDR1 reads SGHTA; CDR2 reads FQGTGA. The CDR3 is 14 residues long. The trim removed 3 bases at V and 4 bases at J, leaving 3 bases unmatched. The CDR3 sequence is CASSFRGPADTQYF. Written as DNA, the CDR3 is TGTGCCAGCAGCTTCAGGGGGCCCGCAGATACGCAGTATTTT.

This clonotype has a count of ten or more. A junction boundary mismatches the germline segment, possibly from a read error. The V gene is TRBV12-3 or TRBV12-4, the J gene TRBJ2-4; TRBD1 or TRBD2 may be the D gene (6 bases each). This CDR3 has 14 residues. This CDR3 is CASSLGGAKNIQYF. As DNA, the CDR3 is TGTGCCAGCAGCTTAGGGGGGGCCAAAAACATTCAGTACTTC.

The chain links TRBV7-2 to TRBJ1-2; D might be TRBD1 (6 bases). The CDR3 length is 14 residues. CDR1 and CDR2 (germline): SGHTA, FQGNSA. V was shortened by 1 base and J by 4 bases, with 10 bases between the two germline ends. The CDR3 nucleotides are TGTGCCAGCAGCTTAGGGGGGGCAGGCTATGGCTACACCTTC. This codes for CASSLGGAGYGYTF.

CDR3 sequence reads: CASSSTSGRFGEQYF. The CDR3 DNA sequence: TGTGCCAGCAGCAGTACTAGCGGGAGGTTTGGCGAGCAGTACTTC. The J gene is TRBJ2-7, the V gene TRBV21-1; the table names TRBD2, a call not compared with the DNA. TRBV21-1 is a pseudogene segment. The CDR3 covers 15 residues.

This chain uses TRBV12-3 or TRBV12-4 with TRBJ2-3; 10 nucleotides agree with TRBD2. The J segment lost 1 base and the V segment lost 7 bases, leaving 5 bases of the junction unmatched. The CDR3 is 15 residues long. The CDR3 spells CASTILAGRTDTQYF. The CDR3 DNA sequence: TGTGCCAGCACCATACTAGCGGGGCGCACAGATACGCAGTATTTT.

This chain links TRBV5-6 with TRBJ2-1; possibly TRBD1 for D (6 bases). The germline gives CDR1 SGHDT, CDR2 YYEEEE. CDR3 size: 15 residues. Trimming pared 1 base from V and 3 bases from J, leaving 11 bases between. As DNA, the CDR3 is TGTGCCAGCAGCTTGATGAGGGACAACTACAATGAGCAGTTCTTC. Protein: CASSLMRDNYNEQFF.

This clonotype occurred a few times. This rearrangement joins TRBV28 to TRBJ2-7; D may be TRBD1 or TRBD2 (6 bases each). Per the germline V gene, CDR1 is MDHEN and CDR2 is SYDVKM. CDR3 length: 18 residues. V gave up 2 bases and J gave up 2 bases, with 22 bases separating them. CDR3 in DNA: TGTGCCAGCAGTTTAAGTCCACAGGGACGGAGGGGGGCCTACGAGCAGTACTTC. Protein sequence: CASSLSPQGRRGAYEQYF. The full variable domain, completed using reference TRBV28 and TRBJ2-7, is DVKVTQSSRYLVKRTGEKVFLECVQDMDHENMFWYRQDPGLGLRLIYFSYDVKMKEKGDIPEGYSVSREKKERFSLILESASTNQTSMYLCASSLSPQGRRGAYEQYFGPGTRLTVT.

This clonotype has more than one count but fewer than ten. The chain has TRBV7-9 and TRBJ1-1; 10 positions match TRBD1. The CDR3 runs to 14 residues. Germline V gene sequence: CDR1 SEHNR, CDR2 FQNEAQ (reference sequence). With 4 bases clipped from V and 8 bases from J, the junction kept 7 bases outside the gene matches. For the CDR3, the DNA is TGTGCCAGCAGCTCCCGGGACAGGGGTCCCGAAGCTTTCTTT. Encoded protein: CASSSRDRGPEAFF.

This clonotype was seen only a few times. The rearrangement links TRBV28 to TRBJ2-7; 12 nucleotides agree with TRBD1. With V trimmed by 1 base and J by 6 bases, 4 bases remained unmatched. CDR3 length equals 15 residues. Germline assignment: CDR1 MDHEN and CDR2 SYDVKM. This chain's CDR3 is CASSLLGQGAGEQYF. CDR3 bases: TGTGCCAGCAGTTTATTGGGACAGGGGGCGGGCGAGCAGTACTTC.

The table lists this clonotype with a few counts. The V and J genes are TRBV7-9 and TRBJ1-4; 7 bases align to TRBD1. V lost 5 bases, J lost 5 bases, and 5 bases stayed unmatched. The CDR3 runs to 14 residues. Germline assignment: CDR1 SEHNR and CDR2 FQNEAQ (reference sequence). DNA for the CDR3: TGTGCCAGCAGCCCGGACAGGCCAAATGAAAAACTGTTTTTT. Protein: CASSPDRPNEKLFF. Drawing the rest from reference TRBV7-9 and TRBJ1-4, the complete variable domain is DTGVSQNPRHKITKRGQNVTFRCDPISEHNRLYWYRQTLGQGPEFLTYFQNEAQLEKSRLLSDRFSAERPKGSFSTLEIQRTEQGDSAMYLCASSPDRPNEKLFFGSGTQLSVL.

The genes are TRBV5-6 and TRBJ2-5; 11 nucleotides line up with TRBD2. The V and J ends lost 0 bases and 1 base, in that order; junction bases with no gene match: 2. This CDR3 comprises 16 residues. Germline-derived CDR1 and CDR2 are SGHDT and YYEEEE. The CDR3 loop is CASSLGLAGRQETQYF. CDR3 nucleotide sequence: TGTGCCAGCAGCTTGGGACTAGCGGGGCGCCAAGAGACCCAGTACTTC.

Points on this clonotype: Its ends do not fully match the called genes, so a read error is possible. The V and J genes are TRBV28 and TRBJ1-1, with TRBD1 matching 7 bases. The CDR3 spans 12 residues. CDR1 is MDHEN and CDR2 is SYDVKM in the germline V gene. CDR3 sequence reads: CAKTGTNTEAFF. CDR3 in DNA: TGCGCAAAGACAGGGACGAACACTGAAGCTTTCTTT.

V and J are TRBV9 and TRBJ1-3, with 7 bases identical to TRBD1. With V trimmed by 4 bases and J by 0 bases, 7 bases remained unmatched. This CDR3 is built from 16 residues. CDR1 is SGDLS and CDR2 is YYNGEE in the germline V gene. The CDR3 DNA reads TGTGCCAGCAGCACCCTCGGGACAGACTCTGGAAACACCATATATTTT. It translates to CASSTLGTDSGNTIYF.

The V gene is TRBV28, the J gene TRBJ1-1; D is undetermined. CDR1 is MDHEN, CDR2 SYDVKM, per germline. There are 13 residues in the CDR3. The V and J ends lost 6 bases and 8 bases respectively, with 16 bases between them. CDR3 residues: CASSAGGFKEAFF. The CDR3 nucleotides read TGTGCCAGCAGCGCAGGCGGTTTTAAAGAAGCTTTCTTT.

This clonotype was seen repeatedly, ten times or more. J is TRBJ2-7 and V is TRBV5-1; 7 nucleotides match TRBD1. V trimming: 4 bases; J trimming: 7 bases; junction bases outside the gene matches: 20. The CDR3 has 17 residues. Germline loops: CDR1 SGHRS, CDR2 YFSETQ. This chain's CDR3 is CASSAQGPGQSPREQYF. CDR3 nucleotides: TGCGCCAGCAGCGCCCAAGGCCCGGGACAGTCACCTCGGGAGCAGTACTTC.

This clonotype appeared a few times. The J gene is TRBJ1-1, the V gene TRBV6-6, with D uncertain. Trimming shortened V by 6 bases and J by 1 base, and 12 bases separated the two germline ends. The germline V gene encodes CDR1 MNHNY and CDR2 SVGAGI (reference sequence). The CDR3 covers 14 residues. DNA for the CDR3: TGTGCCAGCAGACCAGCCGGCTCGAACACTGAAGCTTTCTTT. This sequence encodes CASRPAGSNTEAFF.